This T cell receptor (beta chain) was documented in a study of shared clonotypes between healthy human individuals. With 0 bases removed from V and 0 bases from J, the gap between germline ends came to 8 bases. CDR3 length: 16 amino acids. Germline-derived CDR1 and CDR2 are KGHSH and LQKENI. In regard to this clone: Its antigen is unidentified.

The investigators split CD4+ cells into a CD45RA+ naive subset and a CD45RA-negative memory subset. Sequenced by immunoSEQ multiplex PCR; TCRdb stores in-frame clones only, minus some. The sample lists some 1.5 million clones, approximately 98% occurring once. The study, taken as a whole, reports: Rarefaction analysis demonstrated incomplete sorted-subset sequencing notwithstanding large depth.

The J gene is TRBJ2-2, the V gene TRBV18; no reliable D call. Input material: naive CD4+ T cells sorted from blood. Subset meaning: CD45RA+ positively selected. This TCR was recovered from a young man in good health. The CDR3 loop reads CASSPPGQTNTGELFF. CDR3 sequence (DNA): TGTGCCAGCTCACCACCGGGTCAGACGAACACCGGGGAGCTGTTTTTT.